Each of the 21 T cell receptor beta chains below was sequenced from the same sample in a study of beta chain features in type 1 diabetes. Findings and caveats of the study: For Type 1 diabetes patients, all four CD4+ subsets carried TCRB CDR3s that were moderately but significantly shorter.

Since all of the isolated RNA was reverse transcribed, expressed TCRB transcripts were what got sequenced. Sequenced by immunoSEQ multiplex PCR; TCRdb stores in-frame clones only, minus some. The sample records 60,000 to 75,000 clones, 49% being singletons. No antigen has been assigned to these receptors. The sequenced sample was central memory CD4+ T cells from blood. Source of these receptors: a man aged 30-40 years with type 1 diabetes.

This clone was counted only a few times. The genes are TRBV6-6 and TRBJ2-1; the D gene is possibly TRBD1 (6 bases). Deletions cut 4 bases from V and 7 bases from J, with 8 bases between. The CDR3 spans 12 residues. Germline assignment: CDR1 MNHNY and CDR2 SVGAGI (reference sequence). CDR3: CASSSGQNEQFF. CDR3 sequence (DNA): TGTGCCAGCAGTTCCGGACAGAATGAGCAGTTCTTC.

The genes are TRBV5-4 and TRBJ2-1; 7 positions match TRBD1. The CDR3 has 14 residues. Germline V gives CDR1 SGHNT, CDR2 YYREEE (reference sequence). J was trimmed by 7 bases and V by 4 bases; bases with no gene match: 8. CDR3 sequence: CASSRGTAGNEQFF. CDR3 DNA: TGTGCCAGCAGCCGAGGGACAGCAGGGAATGAGCAGTTCTTC.

The J gene is TRBJ2-5, the V gene TRBV7-8; D remains ambiguous. V was trimmed by 0 bases and J by 8 bases, leaving 16 bases between them. This CDR3 is 15 amino acids long. Germline CDR1 is SGHVS and CDR2 is FQNEAQ. The DNA of the CDR3 is TGTGCCAGCAGCTTAGCCGAAATTTTGGTAGAAACCCAGTACTTC. Translated: CASSLAEILVETQYF.

Concerning this clone itself: Other DNA variants within this sample encode the same CDR3. The chain uses TRBV5-6 and TRBJ2-1; D is uncertain. V gave up 4 bases and J gave up 7 bases, with 6 bases separating them. The V gene's germline CDR1 is SGHDT and CDR2 YYEEEE. The CDR3 consists of 11 residues. For the CDR3, the DNA is TGTGCCAGCAGCAGCCGGAATGAGCAGTTCTTC. As protein: CASSSRNEQFF.

A few counts support this clone. This sequence joins TRBV30 and TRBJ1-1, with 10 bases fitting TRBD1. Germline V CDR1 and CDR2: GTSNPN, SVGIG (reference sequence). V lost 7 bases to trimming and J lost 5 bases; unmatched junction nucleotides: 4. CDR3 length equals 12 residues. In nucleotides, the CDR3 is TGTGCCTTCGGACAGGGGGGAACTGAAGCTTTCTTT. It specifies CAFGQGGTEAFF.

This clone has a handful of counts. This rearrangement joins TRBV5-6 to TRBJ2-3, with D possibly being TRBD2 (6 bases). V was trimmed by 4 bases and J by 0 bases, leaving 15 bases between them. The CDR3 runs to 16 residues. Germline V gene data show CDR1 as SGHDT and CDR2 as YYEEEE. This CDR3 is CASSRSGLTSTDTQYF. In nucleotides, the CDR3 is TGTGCCAGCAGCCGGTCGGGACTCACTAGCACAGATACGCAGTATTTT.

The chain employs TRBV6-5 and TRBJ1-6; the match to TRBD1 covers 10 bases. Germline CDR1 and CDR2: MNHEY and SVGAGI. V was pared by 2 bases and J by 10 bases, with 5 bases of the junction left unmatched. This CDR3 has 15 residues. DNA for the CDR3: TGTGCCAGCAGTTACGAGGAGACAGGGGGCTCACCCCTCCACTTT. Protein product: CASSYEETGGSPLHF.

This clone came up a few times. V and J are TRBV19 and TRBJ2-7; no reliable D call. Trimming left V 7 bases short and J 3 bases short, with 19 bases between. CDR3 length: 15 amino acids. Germline CDR1 LNHDA, CDR2 SQIVND (reference sequence). The DNA of the CDR3 is TGTGCCAGTAAGTCCAAACGGTTGGGCAACTACGAGCAGTACTTC. It codes for CASKSKRLGNYEQYF.

Here the CDR3 DNA reads TGTGCCACCAGCAGAGGTTCAGACTACGAGCAGTACTTC. Translating it yields CATSRGSDYEQYF. The genes are TRBV15 and TRBJ2-7; D call uncertain. Germline CDR1 is LNHNV and CDR2 is YYDKDF (reference sequence). This CDR3 comprises 13 residues. Between the trimmed V and J ends, which lost 1 base and 3 bases, there was a span of 7 bases.

This clone came up a few times. V gene TRBV5-1 combines with J gene TRBJ1-1; the match to TRBD1 covers 7 bases. This CDR3 has 14 residues. Per the germline V gene, CDR1 is SGHRS and CDR2 is YFSETQ. The junction had 6 bases not matched to a gene; V was cut back by 3 bases and J by 4 bases. The CDR3: CASSSPRQGTEAFF. CDR3 nucleotide sequence: TGCGCCAGCAGCTCTCCTCGACAGGGCACTGAAGCTTTCTTT.

V gene TRBV6-1 combines with J gene TRBJ2-2; D is possibly TRBD2 (6 bases). Trimming shortened V by 7 bases and J by 6 bases, and 18 bases separated the two germline ends. The CDR3 is 15 amino acids. Germline CDR1 and CDR2: MNHNS and SASEGT. The CDR3 loop is CASTIRGGEAGELFF. CDR3 coding DNA: TGTGCCAGCACCATAAGAGGAGGGGAGGCCGGGGAGCTGTTTTTT.

This clone was seen a handful of times. This chain connects TRBV14 to TRBJ2-1; 10 bases match TRBD2. Germline CDR1 is SGHDN and CDR2 is FVKESK. The length of the CDR3 is 17 residues. Trimming cost V 4 bases and J 4 bases; bases outside gene matches: 10. The CDR3 spells CASSPYRTSGTYNEQFF. The CDR3 DNA sequence: TGTGCCAGCAGCCCGTACCGGACTAGCGGAACTTACAATGAGCAGTTCTTC.

Remarks on this clone: Other DNA sequences of this sample code for an identical CDR3. The chain joins TRBV18 to TRBJ1-5, with D perhaps TRBD1 (5 bases). This CDR3 contains 13 residues. The V end lost 3 bases, the J end lost 5 bases, and 8 bases lay between the germline ends. Looked up from germline, CDR1 is KGHSH and CDR2 is LQKENI. The CDR3 coding sequence is TGTGCCAGCTCACCGGGGGGAGATCAGCCCCAGCATTTT. Its translation is CASSPGGDQPQHF.

The rearrangement links TRBV18 to TRBJ1-4, with D possibly TRBD1 on 5 matching bases. Germline V gene sequence: CDR1 KGHSH, CDR2 LQKENI. The ends were cut back, 8 bases at V and 4 bases at J, with 14 bases in the middle. The CDR3 consists of 14 residues. CDR3 amino acids: CASLAGQGNEKLFF. DNA of the CDR3: TGTGCCAGCCTGGCCGGCCAGGGTAATGAAAAACTGTTTTTT.

The chain is built from TRBV10-2 and TRBJ2-3; 9 positions match TRBD1. CDR1 and CDR2 from the germline V gene are WSHSY and SAAADI. This CDR3 contains 14 residues. The J segment lost 2 bases and the V segment lost 8 bases, leaving 5 bases of the junction unmatched. Written as DNA, the CDR3 is TGCGCCAGCTCCCGGACAGGGGACACAGATACGCAGTATTTT. Translation: CASSRTGDTDTQYF.

This clone was found once. The chain employs TRBV6-1 and TRBJ1-2; 8 bases are a match to TRBD1. Germline V gene sequence: CDR1 MNHNS, CDR2 SASEGT. Trimming took 5 bases from V and 8 from J; bases not matched to a gene: 7. The CDR3 contains 13 residues. In DNA, the CDR3 is TGTGCCAGCAGTATCCGGGACAGGTTCGGCTACACCTTC. Translation: CASSIRDRFGYTF.

The V call is TRBV6-1, the J call TRBJ1-2; a possible D gene is TRBD1 (6 bases). Germline CDR1 and CDR2: MNHNS and SASEGT. Trimming stripped 6 bases from V and 3 bases from J, with 11 bases between. The CDR3 length is 13 residues. The CDR3 DNA reads as TGTGCCAGCAGGGTTCCAGGGGACTATGGCTACACCTTC. It is translated as CASRVPGDYGYTF.

The DNA for the CDR3 is TGTGCCAGCAGCCCTCTGTCGGGAGGGGGCCCTTACAATGAGCAGTTCTTC. As protein: CASSPLSGGGPYNEQFF. This sequence joins TRBV4-2 and TRBJ2-1; D may be TRBD2 (8 bases). With 4 bases removed from V and 4 bases from J, the gap between germline ends came to 20 bases. Looked up from germline, CDR1 is LGHNA and CDR2 is YNFKEQ. The CDR3 has 17 residues.

This clone was found a few times. The gene calls are TRBV6-1 and TRBJ2-1, with TRBD1 matching 10 bases. Germline CDR1 MNHNS, CDR2 SASEGT. The CDR3 is 15 amino acids. J lost 4 bases, V lost 6 bases, and 6 bases had no gene match. This CDR3 is CASRAGTGVYNEQFF. The CDR3 nucleotides are TGTGCCAGCAGAGCCGGGACAGGGGTGTACAATGAGCAGTTCTTC.

The V call is TRBV2, the J call TRBJ2-7; D uncertain. From germline, CDR1 is SNHLY and CDR2 FYNNEI. The CDR3 totals 11 residues. V shed 8 bases and J shed 3 bases, with 8 bases lying between them. The CDR3 DNA follows: TGTGCCAGCTGGTACAGCTACGAGCAGTACTTC. Protein: CASWYSYEQYF. Full variable domain (missing parts from reference TRBV2 and TRBJ2-7): EPEVTQTPSHQVTQMGQEVILRCVPISNHLYFYWYRQILGQKVEFLVSFYNNEISEKSEIFDDQFSVERPDGSNFTLKIRSTKLEDSAMYFCASWYSYEQYFGPGTRLTVT.

The chain couples TRBV19 to TRBJ2-5; 11 positions match TRBD2. With V trimmed by 3 bases and J by 5 bases, 11 bases remained unmatched. Germline values: CDR1 LNHDA, CDR2 SQIVND (reference sequence). This CDR3 comprises 17 residues. The CDR3 coding sequence is TGTGCCAGTAGTATTAGGCCCCTAGCGGGGGGTACGGAGACCCAGTACTTC. It translates to CASSIRPLAGGTETQYF.